One T cell receptor beta chain is described in this entry. Its antigen remains unknown. The sample belongs to a study of graft-versus-host responses after intestinal transplantation. Study in general: For 2 to 4 years after anti-thymocyte globulin induction, all recipients took tacrolimus and steroids. Study-wide results and limits: After transplant, early declines in HvG clones were associated with peak levels of circulating GvH clones.

Here immunoSEQ multiplex PCR was the method, and the copy in TCRdb shows in-frame clones only, minus some. The sample contains under 85,000 clones, 85% to 95% of which appear only once. Germline loops: CDR1 SGDLS, CDR2 YYNGEE. The CDR3 runs to 13 residues. Trimming removed 6 bases from V and 0 bases from J, with 9 bases in between. This TCR derives from a human donor who received an intestinal transplant. The input for sequencing was unstimulated CD8+ T cells sorted from spleen or lymph node cells, taken before intestinal transplant. The rearrangement joins TRBV9 to TRBJ1-1; TRBD1 might be the D (5 bases). CDR3 residues: CASTRGVNTEAFF. The CDR3, as DNA: TGTGCCAGCACTAGAGGGGTGAACACTGAAGCTTTCTTT.